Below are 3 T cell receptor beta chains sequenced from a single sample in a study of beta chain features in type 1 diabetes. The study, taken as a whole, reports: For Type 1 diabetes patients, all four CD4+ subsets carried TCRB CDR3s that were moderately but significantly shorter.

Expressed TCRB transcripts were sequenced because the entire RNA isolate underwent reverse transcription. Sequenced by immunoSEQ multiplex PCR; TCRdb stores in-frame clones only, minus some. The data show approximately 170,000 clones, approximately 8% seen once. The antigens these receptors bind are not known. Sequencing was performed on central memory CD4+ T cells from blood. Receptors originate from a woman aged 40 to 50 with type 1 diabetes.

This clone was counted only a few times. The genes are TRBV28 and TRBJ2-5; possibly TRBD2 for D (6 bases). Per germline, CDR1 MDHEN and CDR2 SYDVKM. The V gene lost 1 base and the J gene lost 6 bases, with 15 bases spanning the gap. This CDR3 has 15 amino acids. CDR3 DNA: TGTGCCAGCAGTTTATCCGGGAGCCTCGTAAAGACCCAGTACTTC. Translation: CASSLSGSLVKTQYF.

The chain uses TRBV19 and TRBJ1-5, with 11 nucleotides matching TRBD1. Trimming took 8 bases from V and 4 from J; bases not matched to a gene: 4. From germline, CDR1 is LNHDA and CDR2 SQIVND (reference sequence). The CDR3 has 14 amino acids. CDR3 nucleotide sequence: TGTGCCAGTTACGGGACAGGGGGTAATCAGCCCCAGCATTTT. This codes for CASYGTGGNQPQHF.

Here the CDR3 reads CASSKGLRDNEQFF. In DNA, the CDR3 is TGTGCCAGCAGCAAGGGACTACGGGACAATGAGCAGTTCTTC. This chain joins TRBV5-6 and TRBJ2-1, with 7 bases that match TRBD2. The CDR3 totals 14 residues. With V trimmed by 4 bases and J by 5 bases, 6 bases remained unmatched. Per the germline V gene, CDR1 is SGHDT and CDR2 is YYEEEE.